Listed here are 20 T cell receptor beta chains from one sample, sequenced in a study of blood T cell repertoires in COVID-19. The data were produced by immunoSEQ multiplex PCR, yet TCRdb's version contains in-frame clones alone and is incomplete. This table has about 68,000 clones, roughly 84% appearing once. Sample: peripheral blood. Every receptor here comes from a middle-aged man with active COVID-19.

As DNA, the CDR3 is TGTGCCACTGGACTAGCGGGAGGGCTCTACAATGAGCAGTTCTTC. This encodes CATGLAGGLYNEQFF. This chain joins TRBV15 and TRBJ2-1, with TRBD2 matching over 15 bases. Trimming at V came to 9 bases and at J to 3 bases, leaving 3 bases not matched to a gene. There are 15 residues in the CDR3. The germline V gene encodes CDR1 LNHNV and CDR2 YYDKDF (reference sequence). The variable domain in full, with the rest retrieved from reference TRBV15 and TRBJ2-1, is DAMVIQNPRYQVTQFGKPVTLSCSQTLNHNVMYWYQQKSSQAPKLLFHYYDKDFNNEADTPDNFQSRRPNTSFCFLDIRSPGLGDTAMYLCATGLAGGLYNEQFFGPGTRLTVL.

The genes are TRBV7-2 and TRBJ1-2; D is undetermined. The CDR3 spans 12 residues. The V gene lost 4 bases and the J gene lost 5 bases, with 8 bases spanning the gap. From germline, CDR1 is SGHTA and CDR2 FQGNSA. CDR3 sequence (DNA): TGTGCCAGCAGCTCTTACGGGTATGGCTACACCTTC. This gives the protein CASSSYGYGYTF.

On this clone: Mismatch with germline at one junction end may stem from a read error. The genes are TRBV30 and TRBJ2-1; D perhaps matches TRBD2 (7 bases). CDR1 GTSNPN and CDR2 SVGIG come from the germline V gene (reference sequence). The length of the CDR3 is 12 residues. CDR3 in amino acids: CAWTGGRGPEVF. The CDR3 DNA follows: TGTGCCTGGACCGGGGGGCGCGGGCCCGAGGTCTTC.

The V and J genes are TRBV5-1 and TRBJ2-3, with TRBD1 matching 8 bases. Germline lookup yields CDR1 SGHRS and CDR2 YFSETQ. V lost 4 bases and J lost 1; bases outside the gene matches: 5. CDR3 length: 15 residues. The CDR3 loop reads CASSGTGLGTDTQYF. The CDR3 region has the DNA TGCGCCAGCAGCGGGACAGGTCTGGGCACAGATACGCAGTATTTT.

V is TRBV3-1 (or the pseudogene TRBV3-2) and J is TRBJ1-3; a weak D match, TRBD1 (5 bases). Trimming shortened V by 1 base and J by 6 bases, and 13 bases separated the two germline ends. The V gene's germline CDR1 is LGHDT and CDR2 YNNKEL (reference sequence). There are 15 residues in the CDR3. CDR3 in amino acids: CASSQGPGGENTIYF. The DNA for the CDR3 is TGTGCCAGCAGCCAAGGGCCGGGGGGAGAAAACACCATATATTTT.

The chain couples TRBV6-5 to TRBJ1-1, with 9 bases identical to TRBD1. CDR3 length: 15 amino acids. Losses at the gene ends were 0 bases for V and 5 bases for J; bases not matched to a gene: 4. CDR1 MNHEY and CDR2 SVGAGI come from the germline V gene. The CDR3 reads CASSYSQGARTEAFF. The CDR3 DNA is TGTGCCAGCAGTTACTCACAGGGGGCGAGGACTGAAGCTTTCTTT.

In this sample, this clone turned up once. DNA for the CDR3: TGTGCCTCTCAGGGGGGAAGATCCTACGAGCAGTACTTC. Amino acid sequence: CASQGGRSYEQYF. The chain links TRBV11-2 to TRBJ2-7; the D gene is possibly TRBD1 (7 bases). The CDR3 loop spans 13 amino acids. The V end was cut by 11 bases, the J end by 1 base, with 15 bases between. Germline V gene lookup returns CDR1 SGHAT and CDR2 FQNNGV.

This sequence joins TRBV18 and TRBJ2-2; a weak D match, TRBD2 (5 bases). Germline V CDR1 and CDR2: KGHSH, LQKENI. V was clipped by 2 bases and J by 5 bases, with 15 bases between them. The CDR3 runs 16 residues. The CDR3 coding sequence is TGTGCCAGCTCACCATCGGGAAGGGCGTGGACCGGGGAGCTGTTTTTT. It encodes CASSPSGRAWTGELFF. Combining the CDR3 with reference TRBV18 and TRBJ2-2 gives the whole variable domain NAGVMQNPRHLVRRRGQEARLRCSPMKGHSHVYWYRQLPEEGLKFMVYLQKENIIDESGMPKERFSAEFPKEGPSILRIQQVVRGDSAAYFCASSPSGRAWTGELFFGEGSRLTVL.

The chain employs TRBV3-1 (or the pseudogene TRBV3-2) and TRBJ1-1, with D uncertain. The germline V gene has CDR1 LGHDT and CDR2 YNNKEL (reference sequence). V dropped 5 bases and J dropped 4 bases, with 8 bases sitting between them. This CDR3 comprises 12 residues. The CDR3 region is CASSDIGTEAFF. The CDR3 coding sequence is TGTGCCAGCAGCGACATAGGCACTGAAGCTTTCTTT.

This clone appeared a single time. The V and J genes are TRBV7-8 and TRBJ1-1; D perhaps matches TRBD1 (5 bases). V was pared by 5 bases and J by 2 bases, with 12 bases between. The germline CDR1 and CDR2 sequences are SGHVS and FQNEAQ. The CDR3 is 14 amino acids. The CDR3 coding sequence is TGTGCCAGCAGCCACGACAGATCCAACACTGAAGCTTTCTTT. This translates into CASSHDRSNTEAFF.

The V gene is TRBV10-3, the J gene TRBJ1-1; TRBD1 is a possible D gene (6 bases). The CDR3 loop spans 13 amino acids. CDR1 ENHRY and CDR2 SYGVKD come from the germline V gene. V lost 4 bases to trimming and J lost 5 bases, with 11 bases between them. For the CDR3, the DNA is TGTGCCATCAGTGCGGGGAGGGGGACTGAAGCTTTCTTT. It encodes CAISAGRGTEAFF.

V gene TRBV11-3 combines with J gene TRBJ2-7; D not certain. V shed 4 bases and J shed 7 bases, with 17 bases lying between them. The CDR3 length is 14 residues. CDR1 is SGHNT and CDR2 is YENEEA in the germline V gene. The CDR3 is CASSSVGSPREQYF. The CDR3, as DNA: TGTGCCAGCAGCTCGGTCGGTTCTCCCCGAGAGCAGTACTTC.

V usage is TRBV6-5 and J usage is TRBJ1-5, with D perhaps TRBD1 (5 bases). CDR1 is MNHEY and CDR2 is SVGAGI in the germline V gene. This CDR3 has 14 residues. V lost 5 bases, J lost 5 bases, and 13 bases lay in between. The CDR3 reads CASSPRTLDQPQHF. As DNA, the CDR3 is TGTGCCAGCAGTCCCCGGACATTGGATCAGCCCCAGCATTTT.

The chain employs TRBV3-1 (or the pseudogene TRBV3-2) and TRBJ2-3; 10 nucleotides match TRBD1. V lost 4 bases, J lost 0 bases, and 4 bases stayed unmatched. The CDR3 spans 16 residues. Germline values: CDR1 LGHDT, CDR2 YNNKEL (reference sequence). This CDR3 is CASSRSGQGSTDTQYF. CDR3 nucleotide sequence: TGTGCCAGCAGCCGGTCGGGACAGGGGAGCACAGATACGCAGTATTTT.

This clone was picked up one time. The chain has TRBV4-1 and TRBJ2-2; 10 positions match TRBD1. The CDR3 contains 16 residues. The germline V gene has CDR1 MGHRA and CDR2 YSYEKL. V shed 1 base, J shed 5 bases, and the junction held 4 bases outside the gene matches. The CDR3 protein is CASSQGQGAGTGELFF. CDR3 nucleotides: TGCGCCAGCAGCCAAGGACAGGGGGCTGGTACCGGGGAGCTGTTTTTT.

The chain is built from TRBV3-1 (or the pseudogene TRBV3-2) and TRBJ2-1; 10 positions agree with TRBD2. V lost 0 bases and J lost 4; bases outside the gene matches: 9. In germline, CDR1 is LGHDT, CDR2 YNNKEL (reference sequence). The CDR3 runs to 18 residues. CDR3 nucleotide sequence: TGTGCCAGCAGCCAAGATCGGGCTAGCGGGGGTTTTTACAATGAGCAGTTCTTC. It yields the protein CASSQDRASGGFYNEQFF.

V and J are TRBV5-6 and TRBJ2-1; D uncertain. The V end lost 6 bases, the J end lost 2 bases, and 12 bases lay between the germline ends. The CDR3 extends over 14 amino acids. Germline assignment: CDR1 SGHDT and CDR2 YYEEEE. The CDR3, as DNA: TGTGCCAGCAATGATGAGTTTACCTACAATGAGCAGTTCTTC. It translates to CASNDEFTYNEQFF.

This clone came up once. V and J are TRBV2 and TRBJ1-1, with 8 bases lining up with TRBD1. The trim removed 6 bases at V and 3 bases at J, leaving 6 bases unmatched. Germline V CDR1 and CDR2: SNHLY, FYNNEI. The CDR3 consists of 14 residues. The CDR3 DNA is TGTGCCAGCAGGCCTACAGGGGGGGACACTGAAGCTTTCTTT. Encoded protein: CASRPTGGDTEAFF.

This clone occurred a few times. The chain is built from TRBV16 and TRBJ2-7; D possibly corresponds to TRBD1 (7 bases). CDR3 length equals 16 residues. Germline CDR1 KGHSY, CDR2 FQNENV. Trimming took off 3 bases at V and 5 bases at J, with 20 bases between the two ends. The CDR3 DNA sequence: TGTGCCAGCAGCCACGCCAGAACGACAGGGAGGAACGAGCAGTACTTC. Its translation: CASSHARTTGRNEQYF. Variable domain in full (rest from reference TRBV16 and TRBJ2-7): GEEVAQTPKHLVRGEGQKAKLYCAPIKGHSYVFWYQQVLKNEFKFLISFQNENVFDETGMPKERFSAKCLPNSPCSLEIQATKLEDSAVYFCASSHARTTGRNEQYFGPGTRLTVT.

This sequence joins TRBV9 and TRBJ2-7; a weak D match, TRBD1 (6 bases). Trimming took off 0 bases at V and 0 bases at J, with 7 bases between the two ends. The CDR3 totals 14 residues. Germline CDR1 SGDLS, CDR2 YYNGEE. The CDR3 region has the DNA TGTGCCAGCAGCGTAGGGACAGACTCCTACGAGCAGTACTTC. This codes for CASSVGTDSYEQYF.